This TCR beta chain is drawn from a study of cytomegalovirus exposure and HLA in healthy donors. Study-wide points: A later analysis linked a missense variant in DCLRE1C to the trimming of TCR beta V and J genes.

13 Jbeta primers and 60 Vbeta primers were used for the PCR. Data came from immunoSEQ multiplex PCR; TCRdb stores just in-frame clones and leaves some out. The table lists fewer than 200,000 clones, around 80% of them singletons. As for this clone: As yet, its antigen is unknown.

Trimming took off 4 bases at V and 2 bases at J, with 8 bases between the two ends. This CDR3 has 13 residues. Germline-derived CDR1 and CDR2 are MDHEN and SYDVKM. The specimen sequenced was PBMCs. This TCR derives from a girl under 18 in good health and CMV-seropositive. The gene calls are TRBV28 and TRBJ2-5; D is undetermined. CDR3 protein: CASSSTAQETQYF. The CDR3 DNA is TGTGCCAGCAGTTCAACTGCACAAGAGACCCAGTACTTC.